The T cell receptor beta chain described here comes from a study of early T cells in non-severe SARS-CoV-2 infection. Trimming removed 2 bases from V and 2 bases from J; junction bases left unmatched: 8. Germline-derived CDR1 and CDR2 are MNHEY and SVGAGI. This CDR3 contains 17 residues. As part of library construction, unique molecular identifiers were attached to individual cDNA molecules. TCRdb passed the 5' RACE reads through MiXCR, listing each CDR3 protein once. Of some 77,000 distinct CDR3 sequences listed, over 4% are singletons. The source of this sequence is an adult who was a healthcare worker with PCR-confirmed SARS-CoV-2 infection or an uninfected control (not recorded which). The V and J genes are TRBV6-5 and TRBJ1-3; TRBD1 aligns across 8 bases. This sample comprised whole blood, obtained at baseline. Here the CDR3 DNA reads TGTGCCAGCAGTTACGGGGTTAAACAGGGGGCTGGAAACACCATATATTTT. Translated: CASSYGVKQGAGNTIYF.